This T cell receptor beta chain was retrieved from a study of blood T cells in healthy people across ages (dated by TCRdb to the mid-2010s). Study-level background: Template switching captured roughly one uniquely barcoded TCR beta cDNA molecule per two T cells in model experiments. The study measured age-related changes in TCR beta repertoire diversity using deep sequencing normalized with unique cDNA molecular identifiers. Four age groups were formed from the donors: young (average approximately 15 years), middle-aged (just under 40), aged (roughly 56) and long-lived (about 75). Donors of different ages were randomly distributed across sequencing lanes to avoid experimental bias. The study analyzed two additional independent replicas of 1 million unique cDNA reads from the same blood draw for two donors, one aged 18 to 29 and one aged 80 or older.

The study at large found these results: Observed TCR beta diversity per million T cells fell roughly linearly with age, and a significant reduction was already apparent by age roughly 40. Conclusive comparison of naive and antigen-experienced compartments was prevented by the profiling of bulk unsorted PBMCs. Compared with the aged group, more naive CD4+ T cells, fewer expanded clones and increased TCR diversity were shown by the long-lived group, suggesting age selection. Donor CMV infection status was unknown, potentially confounding age-related changes in expanded clonotypes. Estimates of total diversity based on one million sequenced T cells were considered lower bounds and underestimates. A strong correlation was found between observed TCR beta diversity and the percentage of naive T cells measured by flow cytometry.

The junction carries 15 bases between V and J, which are trimmed by 0 bases and 3 bases respectively. CDR1 and CDR2, looked up from the germline V gene, are KGHDR and SFDVKD. The CDR3 contains 17 residues, cysteine and phenylalanine counted. The only DNA kept is the CDR3, 51 bases in frame from the first base. The approximately 39 donors, aged about 6 to 95 years, were systemically healthy Caucasian individuals from Russia. Each donor gave about 10 milliliters of peripheral blood, drawn into EDTA-treated Vacutainer tubes. Ficoll-Paque density-gradient centrifugation was used to isolate PBMCs, with at least 6.5 million per sample. Total RNA was extracted from PBMCs with Trizol reagent, with at least 6 micrograms obtained per sample. For every donor, an aliquot of PBMCs went through flow cytometry to measure the percentages of naive CD45RAhigh/CD27high T cells. On this clonotype: Its recognized antigen is unknown. Base qualities are not recorded, but no much larger clone differs from it by a single base.

Library generation was performed with 5' RACE. The sequencing machine was an Illumina HiSeq 2500. A second roughly 6 to 12 cycle PCR used a sample-barcoded 5' primer and a J-beta primer mix. A template-switch 5' adaptor carrying 12 random nucleotides introduced a unique molecular identifier onto each TCR beta cDNA molecule. Each sample yielded at least 3 million CDR3-containing paired-end reads. The Mint cDNA synthesis kit, primed by a TRBC-specific oligonucleotide, was used to synthesize first-strand cDNA from all RNA. Following uracil-DNA glycosylase treatment, all cDNA underwent a first 18-cycle PCR with the universal primers M1SS and BC2_uni_R. Per the original workflow: Normalization of each sample was performed by random selection of 1 million high-quality reads, each carrying a distinct molecular identifier. Instead of being binned into consensus sequences, reads with shared molecular identifiers were discarded. CDR3 identification, clonotype clustering and error correction used MiTCR with a Q25 quality threshold and the strictest error-elimination algorithm. Lower-bound total TCR beta diversity was estimated with a nonparametric unseen species model using Euler transformation. In TCRdb, the public reads were trimmed at Q25 with fastp and aligned with MiXCR, with productive beta chains retained. Rows are combined by CDR3 protein, so each entry shows the most common genes and DNA. None of the V and J calls come from the authors' own analysis; TCRdb made them. Present in this sample are more than 650,000 distinct CDR3 sequences, over 20% of which were seen just once. The ten largest make up around 21% of the sample.

The chain is assembled from TRBV24-1 and TRBJ2-3; the D gene is perhaps TRBD2, on 5 matching bases. The source material was blood. This receptor was obtained from a man in his 70s in good health. The nucleotide sequence is TGTGCCACCAGTGATTTGGGACTTACCCAGGCGACAGATACGCAGTATTTT. Its coded protein is CATSDLGLTQATDTQYF.